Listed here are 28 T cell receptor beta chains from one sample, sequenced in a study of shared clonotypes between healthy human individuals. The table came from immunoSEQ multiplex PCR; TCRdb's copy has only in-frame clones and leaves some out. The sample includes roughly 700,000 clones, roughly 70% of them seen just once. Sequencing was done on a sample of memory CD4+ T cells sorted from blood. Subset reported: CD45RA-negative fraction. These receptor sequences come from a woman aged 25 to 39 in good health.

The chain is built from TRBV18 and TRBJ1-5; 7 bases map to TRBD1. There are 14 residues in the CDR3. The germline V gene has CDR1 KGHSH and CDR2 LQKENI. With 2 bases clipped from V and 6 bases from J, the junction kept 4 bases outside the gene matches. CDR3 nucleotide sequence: TGTGCCAGCTCACCAGGGACAGACGGTCAGCCCCAGCATTTT. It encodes CASSPGTDGQPQHF.

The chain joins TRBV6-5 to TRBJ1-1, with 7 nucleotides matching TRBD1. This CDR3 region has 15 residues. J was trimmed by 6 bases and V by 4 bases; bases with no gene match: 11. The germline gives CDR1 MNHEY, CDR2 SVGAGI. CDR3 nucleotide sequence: TGTGCCAGCAGTTCGGAGCACAGGGGAAGTCCTGAAGCTTTCTTT. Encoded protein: CASSSEHRGSPEAFF.

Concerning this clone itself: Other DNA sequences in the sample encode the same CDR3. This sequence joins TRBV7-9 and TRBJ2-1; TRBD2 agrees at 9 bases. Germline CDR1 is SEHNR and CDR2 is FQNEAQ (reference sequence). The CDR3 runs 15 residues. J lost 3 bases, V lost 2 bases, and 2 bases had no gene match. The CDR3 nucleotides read TGTGCCAGCAGCTTACTTAGCGGGAGCTACAATGAGCAGTTCTTC. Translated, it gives CASSLLSGSYNEQFF. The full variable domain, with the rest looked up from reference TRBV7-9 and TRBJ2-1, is DTGVSQNPRHKITKRGQNVTFRCDPISEHNRLYWYRQTLGQGPEFLTYFQNEAQLEKSRLLSDRFSAERPKGSFSTLEIQRTEQGDSAMYLCASSLLSGSYNEQFFGPGTRLTVL.

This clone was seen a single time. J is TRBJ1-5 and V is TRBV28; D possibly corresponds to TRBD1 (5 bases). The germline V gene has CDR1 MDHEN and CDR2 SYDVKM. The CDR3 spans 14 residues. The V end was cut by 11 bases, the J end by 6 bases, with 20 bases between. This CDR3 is CAASGTANSQPQHF. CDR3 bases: TGTGCCGCCAGCGGGACGGCCAATAGTCAGCCCCAGCATTTT.

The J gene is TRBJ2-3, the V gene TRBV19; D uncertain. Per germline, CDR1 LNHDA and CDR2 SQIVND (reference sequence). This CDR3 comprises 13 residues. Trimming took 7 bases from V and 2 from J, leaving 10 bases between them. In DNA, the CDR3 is TGTGCCAGTACTAACCCCACCACAGATACGCAGTATTTT. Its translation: CASTNPTTDTQYF.

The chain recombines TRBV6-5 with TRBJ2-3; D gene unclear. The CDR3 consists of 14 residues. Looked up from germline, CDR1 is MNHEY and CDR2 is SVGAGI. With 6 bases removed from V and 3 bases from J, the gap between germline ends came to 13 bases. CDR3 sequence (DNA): TGTGCCAGCAGACGGAACATTGGGACAGATACGCAGTATTTT. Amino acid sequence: CASRRNIGTDTQYF.

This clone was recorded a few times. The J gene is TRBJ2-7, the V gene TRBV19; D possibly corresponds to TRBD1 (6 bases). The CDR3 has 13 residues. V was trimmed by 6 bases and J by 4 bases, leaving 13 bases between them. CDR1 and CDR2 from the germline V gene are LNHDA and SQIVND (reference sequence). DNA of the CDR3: TGTGCCAGTAGGGAAACAGGGACGTACGAGCAGTACTTC. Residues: CASRETGTYEQYF. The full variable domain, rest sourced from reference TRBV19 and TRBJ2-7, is DGGITQSPKYLFRKEGQNVTLSCEQNLNHDAMYWYRQDPGQGLRLIYYSQIVNDFQKGDIAEGYSVSREKKESFPLTVTSAQKNPTAFYLCASRETGTYEQYFGPGTRLTVT.

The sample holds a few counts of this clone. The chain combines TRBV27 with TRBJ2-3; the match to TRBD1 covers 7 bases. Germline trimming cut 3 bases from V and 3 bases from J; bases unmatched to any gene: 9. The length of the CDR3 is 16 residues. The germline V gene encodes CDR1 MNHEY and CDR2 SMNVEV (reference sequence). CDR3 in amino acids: CASSLNGQEVTDTQYF. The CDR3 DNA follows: TGTGCCAGCAGTTTGAATGGACAGGAGGTAACAGATACGCAGTATTTT.

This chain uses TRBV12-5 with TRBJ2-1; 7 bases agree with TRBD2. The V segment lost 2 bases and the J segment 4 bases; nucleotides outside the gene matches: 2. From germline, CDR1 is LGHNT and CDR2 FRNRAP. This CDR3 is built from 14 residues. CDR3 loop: CASGLSGLYNEQFF. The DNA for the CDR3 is TGTGCTAGTGGTTTGTCGGGACTATACAATGAGCAGTTCTTC.

The chain's CDR3 is CASSYTGLVLGEQFF. The CDR3, as DNA: TGTGCCAGCAGTTACACGGGACTAGTCCTCGGTGAGCAGTTCTTC. The chain employs TRBV6-5 and TRBJ2-1; 8 bases are a match to TRBD2. The germline V gene encodes CDR1 MNHEY and CDR2 SVGAGI. V shed 2 bases and J 9 bases; nucleotides not matched to a gene: 9. The CDR3 consists of 15 residues.

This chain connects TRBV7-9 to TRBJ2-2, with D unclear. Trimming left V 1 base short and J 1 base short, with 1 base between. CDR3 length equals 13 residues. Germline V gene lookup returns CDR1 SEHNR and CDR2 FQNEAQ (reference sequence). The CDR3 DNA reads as TGTGCCAGCAGCTTAGAGAACACCGGGGAGCTGTTTTTT. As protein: CASSLENTGELFF. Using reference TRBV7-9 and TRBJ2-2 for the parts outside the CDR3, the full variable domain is DTGVSQNPRHKITKRGQNVTFRCDPISEHNRLYWYRQTLGQGPEFLTYFQNEAQLEKSRLLSDRFSAERPKGSFSTLEIQRTEQGDSAMYLCASSLENTGELFFGEGSRLTVL.

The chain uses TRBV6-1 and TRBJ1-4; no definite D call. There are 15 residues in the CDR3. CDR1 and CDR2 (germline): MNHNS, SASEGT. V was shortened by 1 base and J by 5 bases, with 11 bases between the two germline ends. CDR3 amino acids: CASSEDRFQNEKLFF. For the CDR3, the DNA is TGTGCCAGCAGTGAAGATCGGTTTCAAAATGAAAAACTGTTTTTT.

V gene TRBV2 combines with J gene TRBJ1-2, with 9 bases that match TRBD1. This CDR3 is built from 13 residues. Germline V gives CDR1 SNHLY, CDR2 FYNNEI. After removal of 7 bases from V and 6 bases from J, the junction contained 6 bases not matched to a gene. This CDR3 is CASTGDRVHGYTF. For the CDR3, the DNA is TGTGCCAGCACCGGGGACAGGGTTCATGGCTACACCTTC.

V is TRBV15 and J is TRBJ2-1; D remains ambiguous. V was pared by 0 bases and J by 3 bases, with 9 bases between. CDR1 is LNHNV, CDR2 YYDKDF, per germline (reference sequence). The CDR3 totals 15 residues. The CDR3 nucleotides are TGTGCCACCAGCAGAGATCGCCTCGACTACAATGAGCAGTTCTTC. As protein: CATSRDRLDYNEQFF.

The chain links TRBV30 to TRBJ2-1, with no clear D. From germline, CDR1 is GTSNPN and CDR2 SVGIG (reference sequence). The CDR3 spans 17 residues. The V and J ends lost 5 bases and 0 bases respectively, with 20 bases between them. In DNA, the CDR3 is TGTGCCTGGCACCCCCAGAGGCCGGCTAGCTCCTACAATGAGCAGTTCTTC. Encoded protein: CAWHPQRPASSYNEQFF.

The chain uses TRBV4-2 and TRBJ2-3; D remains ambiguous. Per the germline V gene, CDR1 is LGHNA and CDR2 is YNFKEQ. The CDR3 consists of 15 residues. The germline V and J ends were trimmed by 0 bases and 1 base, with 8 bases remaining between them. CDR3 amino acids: CASSQDDQRTDTQYF. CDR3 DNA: TGTGCCAGCAGCCAAGATGACCAACGCACAGATACGCAGTATTTT.

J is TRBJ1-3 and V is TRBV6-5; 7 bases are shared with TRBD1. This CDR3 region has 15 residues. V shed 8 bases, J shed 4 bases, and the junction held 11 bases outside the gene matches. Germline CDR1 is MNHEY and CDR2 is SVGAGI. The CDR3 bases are TGTGCCAGCCAAAGCCCCGCACAGGGGGGAAACACCATATATTTT. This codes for CASQSPAQGGNTIYF.

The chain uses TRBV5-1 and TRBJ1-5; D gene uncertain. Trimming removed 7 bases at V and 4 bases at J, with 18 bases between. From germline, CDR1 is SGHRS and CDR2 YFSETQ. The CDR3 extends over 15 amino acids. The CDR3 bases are TGCGCCAGCGGGCTCATCGGGAAGGATAATCAGCCCCAGCATTTT. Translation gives CASGLIGKDNQPQHF.

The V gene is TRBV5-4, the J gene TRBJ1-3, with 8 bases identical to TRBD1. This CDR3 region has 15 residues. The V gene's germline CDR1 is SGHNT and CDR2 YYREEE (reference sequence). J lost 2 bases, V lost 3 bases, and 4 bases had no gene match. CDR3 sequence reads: CASSSSGGAGNTIYF. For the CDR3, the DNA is TGTGCCAGCAGCTCATCAGGGGGCGCTGGAAACACCATATATTTT.

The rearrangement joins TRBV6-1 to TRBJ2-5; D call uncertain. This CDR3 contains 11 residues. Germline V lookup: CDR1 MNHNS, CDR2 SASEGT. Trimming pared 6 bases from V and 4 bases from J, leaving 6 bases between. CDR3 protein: CASSTIETQYF. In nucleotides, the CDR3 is TGTGCCAGCAGCACAATAGAGACCCAGTACTTC.

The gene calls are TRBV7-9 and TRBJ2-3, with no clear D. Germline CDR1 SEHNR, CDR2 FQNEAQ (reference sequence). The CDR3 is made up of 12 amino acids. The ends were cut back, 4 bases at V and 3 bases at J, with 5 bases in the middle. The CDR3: CASSSGTDTQYF. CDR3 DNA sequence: TGTGCCAGCAGCTCCGGGACAGATACGCAGTATTTT.

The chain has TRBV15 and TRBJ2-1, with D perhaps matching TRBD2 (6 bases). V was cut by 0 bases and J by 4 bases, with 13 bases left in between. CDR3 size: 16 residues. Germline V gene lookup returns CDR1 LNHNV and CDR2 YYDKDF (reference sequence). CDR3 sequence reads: CATSRDGAGFYNEQFF. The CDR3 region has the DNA TGTGCCACCAGCAGAGATGGGGCGGGATTTTACAATGAGCAGTTCTTC.

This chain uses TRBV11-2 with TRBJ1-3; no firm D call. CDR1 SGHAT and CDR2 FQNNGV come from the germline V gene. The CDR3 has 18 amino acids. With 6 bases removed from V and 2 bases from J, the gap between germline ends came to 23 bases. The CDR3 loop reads CASSSIKRAQRTGNTIYF. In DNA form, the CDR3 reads TGTGCCAGCAGTTCAATCAAGCGGGCGCAGCGCACTGGAAACACCATATATTTT.

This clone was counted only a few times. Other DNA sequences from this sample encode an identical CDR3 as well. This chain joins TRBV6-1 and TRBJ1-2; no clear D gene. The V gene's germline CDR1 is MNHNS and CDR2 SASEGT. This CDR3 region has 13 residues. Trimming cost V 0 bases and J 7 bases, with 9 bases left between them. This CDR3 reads CASSEAALGGYTF. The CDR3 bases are TGTGCCAGCAGTGAAGCTGCGTTGGGTGGCTACACCTTC.

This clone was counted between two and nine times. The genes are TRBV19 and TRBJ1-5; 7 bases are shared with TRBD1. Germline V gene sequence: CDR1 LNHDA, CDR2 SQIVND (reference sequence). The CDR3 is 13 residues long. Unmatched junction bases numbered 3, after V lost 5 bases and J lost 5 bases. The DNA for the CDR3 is TGTGCCAGTAGTCCCGGGACAGATCAGCCCCAGCATTTT. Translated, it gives CASSPGTDQPQHF.

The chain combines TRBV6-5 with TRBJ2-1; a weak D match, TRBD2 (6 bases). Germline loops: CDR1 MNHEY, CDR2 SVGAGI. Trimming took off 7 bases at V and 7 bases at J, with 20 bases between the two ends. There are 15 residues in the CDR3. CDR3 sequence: CASKLGGSLINEQFF. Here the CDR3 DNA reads TGTGCCAGCAAGTTAGGAGGGAGCCTCATTAATGAGCAGTTCTTC.

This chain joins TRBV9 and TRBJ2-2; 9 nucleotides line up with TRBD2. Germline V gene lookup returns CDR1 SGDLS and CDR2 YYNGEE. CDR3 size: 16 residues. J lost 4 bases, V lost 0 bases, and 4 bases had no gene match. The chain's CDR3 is CASSVAGGRATGELFF. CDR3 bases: TGTGCCAGCAGCGTAGCCGGCGGGAGGGCCACCGGGGAGCTGTTTTTT.

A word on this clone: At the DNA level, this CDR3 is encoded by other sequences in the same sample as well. The CDR3 reads CASSPQTNTEAFF. The CDR3, as DNA: TGTGCCAGCTCACCTCAGACGAACACTGAAGCTTTCTTT. The chain employs TRBV18 and TRBJ1-1; D remains ambiguous. This CDR3 region has 13 residues. CDR1 is KGHSH, CDR2 LQKENI, per germline. V was clipped by 3 bases and J by 1 base, with 6 bases between them.